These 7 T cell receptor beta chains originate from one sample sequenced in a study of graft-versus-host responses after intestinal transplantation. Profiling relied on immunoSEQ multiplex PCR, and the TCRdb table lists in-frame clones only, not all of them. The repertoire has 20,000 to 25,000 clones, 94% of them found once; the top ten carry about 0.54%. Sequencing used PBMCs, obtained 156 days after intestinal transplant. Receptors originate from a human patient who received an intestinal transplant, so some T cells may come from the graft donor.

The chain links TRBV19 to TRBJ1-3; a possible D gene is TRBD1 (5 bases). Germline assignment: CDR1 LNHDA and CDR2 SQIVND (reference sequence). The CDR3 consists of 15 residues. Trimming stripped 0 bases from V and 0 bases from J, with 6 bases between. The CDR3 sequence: CASSIDGTSGNTIYF. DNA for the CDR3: TGTGCCAGTAGTATAGACGGGACCTCTGGAAACACCATATATTTT.

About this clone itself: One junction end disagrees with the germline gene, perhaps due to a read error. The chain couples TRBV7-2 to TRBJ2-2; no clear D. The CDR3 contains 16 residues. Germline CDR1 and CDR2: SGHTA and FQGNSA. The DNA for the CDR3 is TGTGCCAGCAGCTTAGAGATTCTAGGGAACGCCGGGGAGCTGTTTTTT. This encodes CASSLEILGNAGELFF.

CDR3 protein: CASSQSQNTEAFF. CDR3 DNA: TGCGCCAGCAGCCAATCGCAGAACACTGAAGCTTTCTTT. The chain has TRBV4-1 and TRBJ1-1; no definite D call. Germline V gene lookup returns CDR1 MGHRA and CDR2 YSYEKL. Trimming stripped 2 bases from V and 1 base from J, with 5 bases between. This CDR3 spans 13 amino acids.

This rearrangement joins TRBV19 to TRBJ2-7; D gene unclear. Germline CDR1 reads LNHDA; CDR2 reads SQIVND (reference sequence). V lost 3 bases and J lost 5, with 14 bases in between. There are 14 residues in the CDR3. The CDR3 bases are TGTGCCAGTAGTATGGGTTCGGGTCCCAACGAGCAGTACTTC. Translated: CASSMGSGPNEQYF.

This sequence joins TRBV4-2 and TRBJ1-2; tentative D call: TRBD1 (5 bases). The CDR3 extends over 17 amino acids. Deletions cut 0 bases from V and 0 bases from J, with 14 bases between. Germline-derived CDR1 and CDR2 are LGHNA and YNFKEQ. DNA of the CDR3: TGTGCCAGCAGCCAAGACCCCCGACAGAGTTCTAACTATGGCTACACCTTC. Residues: CASSQDPRQSSNYGYTF.

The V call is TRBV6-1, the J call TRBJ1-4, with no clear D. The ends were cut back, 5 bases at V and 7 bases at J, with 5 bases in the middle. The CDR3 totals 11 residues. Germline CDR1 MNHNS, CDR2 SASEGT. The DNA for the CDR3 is TGTGCCAGCAGTTACGGTGAAAAACTGTTTTTT. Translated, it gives CASSYGEKLFF.

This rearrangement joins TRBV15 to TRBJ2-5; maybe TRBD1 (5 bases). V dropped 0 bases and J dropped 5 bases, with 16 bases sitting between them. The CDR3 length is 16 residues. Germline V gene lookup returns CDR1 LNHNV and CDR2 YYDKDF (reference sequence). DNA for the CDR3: TGTGCCACCAGCAGAGATGTGACAGTAGGCAAGGAGACCCAGTACTTC. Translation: CATSRDVTVGKETQYF.